The source of this T cell receptor (beta chain) is a study of OX40 agonist ivuxolimab in advanced cancers. Study summary: Ivuxolimab is an agonistic anti-OX40 (CD134) antibody, and patients were treated with it. Allowance was made for prior anti-PD-1, anti-PD-L1 or anti-CTLA-4 therapy, and around 41% had some. Whole-study findings and limits: CD4+ T cells averaged fewer expanded clones than CD8+ T cells.

The CDR3 runs to 15 residues. Germline CDR1 is GTSNPN and CDR2 is SVGIG (reference sequence). V lost 2 bases and J 2 bases, leaving 13 bases between the germline ends. Sequenced by immunoSEQ multiplex PCR; TCRdb stores in-frame clones only, minus some. The sample consists of some 37,000 clones, around nine tenths of them appearing once. For this clone: The antigen is unknown.

This TCR came from an adult with an advanced solid tumor such as melanoma, head and neck, liver or kidney cancer. V usage is TRBV30 and J usage is TRBJ1-5; TRBD1 is a possible D gene (6 bases). The material sequenced was CD4+ or CD8+ T cells sorted from blood, taken in a trial of the OX40 agonist ivuxolimab. The CDR3 DNA is TGTGCCTGGAGTCAAACACAGGGTGGCAATCAGCCCCAGCATTTT. Translated, it gives CAWSQTQGGNQPQHF. Looking up the rest from reference TRBV30 and TRBJ1-5 gives the full variable domain: SQTIHQWPATLVQPVGSPLSLECTVEGTSNPNLYWYRQAAGRGLQLLFYSVGIGQISSEVPQNLSASRPQDRQFILSSKKLLLSDSGFYLCAWSQTQGGNQPQHFGDGTRLSIL.